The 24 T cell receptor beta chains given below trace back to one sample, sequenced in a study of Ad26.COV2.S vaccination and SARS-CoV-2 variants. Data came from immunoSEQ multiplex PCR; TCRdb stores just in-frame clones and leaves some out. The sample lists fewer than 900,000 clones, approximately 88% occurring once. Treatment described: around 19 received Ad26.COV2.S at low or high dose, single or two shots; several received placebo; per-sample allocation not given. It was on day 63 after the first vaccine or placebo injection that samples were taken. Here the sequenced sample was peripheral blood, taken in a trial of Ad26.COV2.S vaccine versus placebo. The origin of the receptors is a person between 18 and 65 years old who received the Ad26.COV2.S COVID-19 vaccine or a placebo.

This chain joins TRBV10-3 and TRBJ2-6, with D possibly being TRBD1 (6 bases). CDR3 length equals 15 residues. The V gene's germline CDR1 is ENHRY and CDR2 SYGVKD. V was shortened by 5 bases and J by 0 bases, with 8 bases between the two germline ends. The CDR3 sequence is CAISTGSSGANVLTF. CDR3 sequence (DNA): TGTGCCATCAGTACAGGGAGCTCTGGGGCCAACGTCCTGACTTTC.

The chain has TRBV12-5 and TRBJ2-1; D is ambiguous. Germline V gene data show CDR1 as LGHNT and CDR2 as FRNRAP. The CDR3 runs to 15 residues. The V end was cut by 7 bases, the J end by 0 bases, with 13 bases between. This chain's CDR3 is CASDSNSSSYNEQFF. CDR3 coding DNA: TGTGCTAGTGACTCTAACTCGAGCTCCTACAATGAGCAGTTCTTC. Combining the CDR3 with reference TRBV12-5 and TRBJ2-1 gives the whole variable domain DARVTQTPRHKVTEMGQEVTMRCQPILGHNTVFWYRQTMMQGLELLAYFRNRAPLDDSGMPKDRFSAEMPDATLATLKIQPSEPRDSAVYFCASDSNSSSYNEQFFGPGTRLTVL.

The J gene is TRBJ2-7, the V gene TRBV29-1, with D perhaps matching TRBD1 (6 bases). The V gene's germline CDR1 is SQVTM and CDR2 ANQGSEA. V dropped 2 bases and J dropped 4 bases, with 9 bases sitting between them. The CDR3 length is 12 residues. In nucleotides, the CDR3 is TGCAGCGTTGAAAATCAGGGGTACGAGCAGTACTTC. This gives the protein CSVENQGYEQYF.

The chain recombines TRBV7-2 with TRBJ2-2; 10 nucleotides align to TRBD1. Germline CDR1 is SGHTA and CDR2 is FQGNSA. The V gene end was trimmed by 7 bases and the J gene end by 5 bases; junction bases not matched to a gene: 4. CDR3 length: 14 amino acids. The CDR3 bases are TGTGCCAGCAAAGACAGGGGGCGGACCGGGGAGCTGTTTTTT. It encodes CASKDRGRTGELFF.

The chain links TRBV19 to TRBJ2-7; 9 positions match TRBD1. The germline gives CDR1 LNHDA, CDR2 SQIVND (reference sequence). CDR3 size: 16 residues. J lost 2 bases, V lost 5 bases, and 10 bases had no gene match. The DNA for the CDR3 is TGTGCCAGTAGTCCACCGGGACAGGGAAGCCCCTACGAGCAGTACTTC. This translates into CASSPPGQGSPYEQYF. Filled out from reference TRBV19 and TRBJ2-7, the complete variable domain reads DGGITQSPKYLFRKEGQNVTLSCEQNLNHDAMYWYRQDPGQGLRLIYYSQIVNDFQKGDIAEGYSVSREKKESFPLTVTSAQKNPTAFYLCASSPPGQGSPYEQYFGPGTRLTVT.

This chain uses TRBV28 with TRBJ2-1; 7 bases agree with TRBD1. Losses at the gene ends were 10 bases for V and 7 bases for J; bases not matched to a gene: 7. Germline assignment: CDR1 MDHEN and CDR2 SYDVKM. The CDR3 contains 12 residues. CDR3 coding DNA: TGTGCCATCCAACAGGGGAGAAATGAGCAGTTCTTC. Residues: CAIQQGRNEQFF.

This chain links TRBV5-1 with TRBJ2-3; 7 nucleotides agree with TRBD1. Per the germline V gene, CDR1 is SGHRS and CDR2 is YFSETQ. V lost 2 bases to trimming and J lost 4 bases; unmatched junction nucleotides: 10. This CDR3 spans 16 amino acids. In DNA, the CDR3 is TGCGCCAGCAGCTTCGAGGTCTCTACAGGGGCAGATACGCAGTATTTT. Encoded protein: CASSFEVSTGADTQYF. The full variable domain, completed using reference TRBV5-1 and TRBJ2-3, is KAGVTQTPRYLIKTRGQQVTLSCSPISGHRSVSWYQQTPGQGLQFLFEYFSETQRNKGNFPGRFSGRQFSNSRSEMNVSTLELGDSALYLCASSFEVSTGADTQYFGPGTRLTVL.

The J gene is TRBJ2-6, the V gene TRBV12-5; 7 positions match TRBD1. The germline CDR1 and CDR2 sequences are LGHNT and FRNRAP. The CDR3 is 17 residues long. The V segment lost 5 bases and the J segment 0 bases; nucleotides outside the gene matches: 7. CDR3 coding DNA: TGTGCTAGTGGTATCCGACAGGGTCTCTCTGGGGCCAACGTCCTGACTTTC. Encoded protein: CASGIRQGLSGANVLTF. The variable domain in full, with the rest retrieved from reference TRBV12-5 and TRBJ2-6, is DARVTQTPRHKVTEMGQEVTMRCQPILGHNTVFWYRQTMMQGLELLAYFRNRAPLDDSGMPKDRFSAEMPDATLATLKIQPSEPRDSAVYFCASGIRQGLSGANVLTFGAGSRLTVL.

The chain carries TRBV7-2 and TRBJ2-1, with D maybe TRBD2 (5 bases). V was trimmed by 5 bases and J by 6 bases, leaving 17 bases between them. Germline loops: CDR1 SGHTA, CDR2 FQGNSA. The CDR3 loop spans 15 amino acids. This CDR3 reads CASSANGRATNEQFF. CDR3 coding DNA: TGTGCCAGCAGCGCTAATGGGCGGGCCACCAATGAGCAGTTCTTC.

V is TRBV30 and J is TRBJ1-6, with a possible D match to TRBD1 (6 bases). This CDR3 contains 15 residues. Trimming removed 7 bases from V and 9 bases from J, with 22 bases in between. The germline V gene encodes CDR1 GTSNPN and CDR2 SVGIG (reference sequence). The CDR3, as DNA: TGTGCCTTTACCAGGACAGTCTCACAAGGTTCACCCCTCCACTTT. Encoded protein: CAFTRTVSQGSPLHF.

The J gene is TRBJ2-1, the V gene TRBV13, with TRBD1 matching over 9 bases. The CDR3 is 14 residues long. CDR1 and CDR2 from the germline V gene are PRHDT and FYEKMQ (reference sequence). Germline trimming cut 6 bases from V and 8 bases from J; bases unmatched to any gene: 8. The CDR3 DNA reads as TGTGCCAGCAGGCCCCCCGGACAGGGGTATGAGCAGTTCTTC. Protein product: CASRPPGQGYEQFF.

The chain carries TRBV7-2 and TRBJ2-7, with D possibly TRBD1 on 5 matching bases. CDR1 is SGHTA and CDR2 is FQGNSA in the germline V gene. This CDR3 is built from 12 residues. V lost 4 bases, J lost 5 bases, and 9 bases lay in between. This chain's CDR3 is CASSYAGNEQYF. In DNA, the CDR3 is TGTGCCAGCAGCTACGCAGGGAACGAGCAGTACTTC. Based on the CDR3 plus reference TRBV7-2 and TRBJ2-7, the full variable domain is GAGVSQSPSNKVTEKGKDVELRCDPISGHTALYWYRQSLGQGLEFLIYFQGNSAPDKSGLPSDRFSAERTGGSVSTLTIQRTQQEDSAVYLCASSYAGNEQYFGPGTRLTVT.

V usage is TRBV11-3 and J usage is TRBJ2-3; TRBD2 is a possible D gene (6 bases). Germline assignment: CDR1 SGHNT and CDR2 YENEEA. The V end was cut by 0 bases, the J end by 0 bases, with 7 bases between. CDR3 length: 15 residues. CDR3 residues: CASSLDGTSTDTQYF. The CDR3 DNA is TGTGCCAGCAGCTTAGACGGGACTAGCACAGATACGCAGTATTTT. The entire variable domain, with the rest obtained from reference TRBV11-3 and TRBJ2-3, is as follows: EAGVVQSPRYKIIEKKQPVAFWCNPISGHNTLYWYLQNLGQGPELLIRYENEEAVDDSQLPKDRFSAERLKGVDSTLKIQPAELGDSAVYLCASSLDGTSTDTQYFGPGTRLTVL.

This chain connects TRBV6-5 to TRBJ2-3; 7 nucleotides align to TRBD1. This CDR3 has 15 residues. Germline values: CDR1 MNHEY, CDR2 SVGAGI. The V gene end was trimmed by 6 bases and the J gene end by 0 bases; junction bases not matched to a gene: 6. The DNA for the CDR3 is TGTGCCAGCAGGACCCCCAGGGGGAGCACAGATACGCAGTATTTT. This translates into CASRTPRGSTDTQYF.

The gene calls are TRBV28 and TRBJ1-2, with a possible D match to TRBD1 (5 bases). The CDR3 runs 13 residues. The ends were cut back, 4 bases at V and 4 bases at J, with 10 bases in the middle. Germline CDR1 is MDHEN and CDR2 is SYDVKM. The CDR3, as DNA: TGTGCCAGCAGTTGGGGCCAGGGCTATGGCTACACCTTC. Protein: CASSWGQGYGYTF.

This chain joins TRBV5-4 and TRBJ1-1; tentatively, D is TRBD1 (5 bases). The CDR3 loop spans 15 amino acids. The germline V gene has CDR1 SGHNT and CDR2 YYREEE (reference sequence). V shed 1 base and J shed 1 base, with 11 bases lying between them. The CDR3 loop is CASSLSGTENTEAFF. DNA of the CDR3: TGTGCCAGCAGCTTGTCCGGGACGGAGAACACTGAAGCTTTCTTT. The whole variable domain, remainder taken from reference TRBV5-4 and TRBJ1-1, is ETGVTQSPTHLIKTRGQQVTLRCSSQSGHNTVSWYQQALGQGPQFIFQYYREEENGRGNFPPRFSGLQFPNYSSELNVNALELDDSALYLCASSLSGTENTEAFFGQGTRLTVV.

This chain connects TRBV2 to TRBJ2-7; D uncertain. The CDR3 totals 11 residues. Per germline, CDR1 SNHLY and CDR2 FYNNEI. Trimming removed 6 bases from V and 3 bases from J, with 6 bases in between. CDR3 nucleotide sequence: TGTGCCAGCAGGGTAAACTACGAGCAGTACTTC. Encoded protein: CASRVNYEQYF.

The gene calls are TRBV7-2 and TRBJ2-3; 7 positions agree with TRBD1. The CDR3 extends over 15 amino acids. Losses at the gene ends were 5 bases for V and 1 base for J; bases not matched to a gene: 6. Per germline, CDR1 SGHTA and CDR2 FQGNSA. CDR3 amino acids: CASSEGGRGTDTQYF. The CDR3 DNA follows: TGTGCCAGCAGCGAAGGGGGCAGGGGCACAGATACGCAGTATTTT.

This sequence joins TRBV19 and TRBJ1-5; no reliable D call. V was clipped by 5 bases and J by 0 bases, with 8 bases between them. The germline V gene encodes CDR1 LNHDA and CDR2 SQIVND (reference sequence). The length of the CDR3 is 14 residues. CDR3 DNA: TGTGCCAGTAGTTGGCCACCTAGCAATCAGCCCCAGCATTTT. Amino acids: CASSWPPSNQPQHF.

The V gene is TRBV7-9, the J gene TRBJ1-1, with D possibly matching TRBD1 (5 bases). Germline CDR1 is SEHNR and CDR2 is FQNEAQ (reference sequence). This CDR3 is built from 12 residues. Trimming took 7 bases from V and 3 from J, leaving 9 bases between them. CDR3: CASTRGDTEAFF. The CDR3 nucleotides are TGTGCCAGCACCCGGGGGGACACTGAAGCTTTCTTT.

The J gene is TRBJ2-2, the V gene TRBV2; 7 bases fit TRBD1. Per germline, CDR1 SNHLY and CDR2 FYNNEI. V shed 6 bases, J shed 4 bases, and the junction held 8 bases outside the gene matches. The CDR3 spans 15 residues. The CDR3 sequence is CASSIGQASTGELFF. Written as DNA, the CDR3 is TGTGCCAGCAGCATAGGACAGGCTAGCACCGGGGAGCTGTTTTTT.

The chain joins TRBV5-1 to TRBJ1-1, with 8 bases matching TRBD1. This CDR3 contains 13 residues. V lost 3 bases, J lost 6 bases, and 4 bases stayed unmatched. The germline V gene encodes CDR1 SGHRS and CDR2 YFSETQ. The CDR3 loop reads CASSSGQGSEAFF. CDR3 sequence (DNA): TGCGCCAGCAGCTCCGGACAGGGATCTGAAGCTTTCTTT.

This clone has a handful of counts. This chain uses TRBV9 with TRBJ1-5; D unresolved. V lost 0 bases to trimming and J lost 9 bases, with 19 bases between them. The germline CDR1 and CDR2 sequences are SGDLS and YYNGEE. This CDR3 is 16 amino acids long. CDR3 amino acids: CASSVVVWVPIRPQHF. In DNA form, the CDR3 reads TGTGCCAGCAGCGTAGTAGTTTGGGTCCCAATTAGGCCCCAGCATTTT.

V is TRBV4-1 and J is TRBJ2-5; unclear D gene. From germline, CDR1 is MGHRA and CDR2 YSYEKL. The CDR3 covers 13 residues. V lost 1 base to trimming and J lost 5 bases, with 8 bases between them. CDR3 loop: CASSQALGETQYF. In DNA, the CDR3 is TGCGCCAGCAGCCAAGCCTTAGGGGAGACCCAGTACTTC.